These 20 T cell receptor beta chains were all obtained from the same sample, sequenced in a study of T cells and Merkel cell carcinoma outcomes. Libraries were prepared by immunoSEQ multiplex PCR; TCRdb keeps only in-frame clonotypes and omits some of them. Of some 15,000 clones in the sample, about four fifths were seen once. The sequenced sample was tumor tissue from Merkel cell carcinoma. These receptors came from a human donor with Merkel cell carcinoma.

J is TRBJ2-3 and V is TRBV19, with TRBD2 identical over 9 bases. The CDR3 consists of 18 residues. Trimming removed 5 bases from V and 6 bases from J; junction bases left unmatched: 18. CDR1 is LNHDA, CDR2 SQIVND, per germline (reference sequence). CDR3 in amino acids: CASSSPGGTSLMGDTQYF. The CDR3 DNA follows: TGTGCCAGTAGTTCCCCGGGGGGGACTAGCCTAATGGGGGATACGCAGTATTTT. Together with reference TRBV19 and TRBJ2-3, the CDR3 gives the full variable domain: DGGITQSPKYLFRKEGQNVTLSCEQNLNHDAMYWYRQDPGQGLRLIYYSQIVNDFQKGDIAEGYSVSREKKESFPLTVTSAQKNPTAFYLCASSSPGGTSLMGDTQYFGPGTRLTVL.

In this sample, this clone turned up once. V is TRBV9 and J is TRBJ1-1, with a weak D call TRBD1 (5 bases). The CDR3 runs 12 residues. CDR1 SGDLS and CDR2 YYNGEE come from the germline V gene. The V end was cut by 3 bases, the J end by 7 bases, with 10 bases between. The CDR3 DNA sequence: TGTGCCAGCAGCGGGGACGGATATGAAGCTTTCTTT. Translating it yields CASSGDGYEAFF.

CDR3 loop: CASSLAGGPSYNEQFF. The CDR3 nucleotides read TGTGCCAGCAGCTTGGCGGGAGGGCCATCTTACAATGAGCAGTTCTTC. The chain recombines TRBV7-3 with TRBJ2-1; 9 bases are a match to TRBD2. After removal of 3 bases from V and 4 bases from J, the junction contained 7 bases not matched to a gene. From germline, CDR1 is SGHTA and CDR2 FQGTGA. The CDR3 runs to 16 residues.

The CDR3 coding sequence is TGTGCCAGTAGTATCGGAGGAGCAGATACGCAGTATTTT. Protein product: CASSIGGADTQYF. The chain links TRBV19 to TRBJ2-3, with D tentatively TRBD2 (5 bases). CDR3 length equals 13 residues. Germline CDR1 is LNHDA and CDR2 is SQIVND (reference sequence). V was clipped by 3 bases and J by 4 bases, with 8 bases between them.

The CDR3 DNA reads as TGCAGCGTGGGGGGAGGCGGTTATGGCTACACCTTC. It yields the protein CSVGGGGYGYTF. J is TRBJ1-2 and V is TRBV29-1; D possibly corresponds to TRBD1 (5 bases). The germline V gene has CDR1 SQVTM and CDR2 ANQGSEA. CDR3 size: 12 residues. Trimming shortened V by 6 bases and J by 5 bases, and 13 bases separated the two germline ends.

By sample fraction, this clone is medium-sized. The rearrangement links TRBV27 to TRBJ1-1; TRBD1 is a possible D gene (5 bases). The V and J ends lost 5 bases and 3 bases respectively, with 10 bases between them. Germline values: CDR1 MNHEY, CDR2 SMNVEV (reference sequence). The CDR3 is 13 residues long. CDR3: CASSIRQYTEAFF. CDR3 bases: TGTGCCAGCAGTATTCGACAGTACACTGAAGCTTTCTTT.

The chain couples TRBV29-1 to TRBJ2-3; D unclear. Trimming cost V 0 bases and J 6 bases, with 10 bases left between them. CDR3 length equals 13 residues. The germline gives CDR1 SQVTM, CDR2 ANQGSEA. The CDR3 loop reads CSVEEGEWDTQYF. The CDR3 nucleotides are TGCAGCGTTGAAGAAGGAGAGTGGGATACGCAGTATTTT.

The CDR3: CASSIDLYRKETQYF. CDR3 bases: TGTGCCAGTAGTATAGATCTATACAGGAAAGAGACCCAGTACTTC. This chain links TRBV19 with TRBJ2-5, with D maybe TRBD1 (5 bases). CDR3 length: 15 residues. The V end lost 0 bases, the J end lost 3 bases, and 11 bases lay between the germline ends. Germline V gene lookup returns CDR1 LNHDA and CDR2 SQIVND (reference sequence).

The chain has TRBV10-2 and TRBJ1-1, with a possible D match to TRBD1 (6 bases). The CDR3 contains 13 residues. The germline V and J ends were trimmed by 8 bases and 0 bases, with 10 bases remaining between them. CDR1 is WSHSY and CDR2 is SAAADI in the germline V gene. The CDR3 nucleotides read TGCGCCAGCTGGGACATTATGAACACTGAAGCTTTCTTT. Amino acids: CASWDIMNTEAFF.

The CDR3 loop is CASSIGTGSSYEQYF. The CDR3 DNA reads as TGTGCCAGTAGTATAGGGACAGGGAGCTCCTACGAGCAGTACTTC. The chain couples TRBV19 to TRBJ2-5, with 8 positions matching TRBD1. TRBJ2-7 explains the end of the DNA better; the J call may be wrong. The CDR3 is made up of 15 amino acids. Germline loops: CDR1 LNHDA, CDR2 SQIVND (reference sequence).

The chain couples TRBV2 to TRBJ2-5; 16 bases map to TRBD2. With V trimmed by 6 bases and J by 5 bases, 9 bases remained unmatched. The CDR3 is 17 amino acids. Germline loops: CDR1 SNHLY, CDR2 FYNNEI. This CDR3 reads CASRPGLAGGGGETQYF. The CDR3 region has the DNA TGTGCCAGCAGGCCGGGACTAGCGGGAGGGGGTGGCGAGACCCAGTACTTC.

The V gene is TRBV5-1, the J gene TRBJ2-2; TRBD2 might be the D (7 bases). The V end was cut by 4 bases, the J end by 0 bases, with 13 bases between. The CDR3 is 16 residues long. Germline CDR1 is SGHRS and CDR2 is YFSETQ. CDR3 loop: CASSEKGGANTGELFF. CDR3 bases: TGCGCCAGCAGCGAAAAAGGGGGGGCGAACACCGGGGAGCTGTTTTTT.

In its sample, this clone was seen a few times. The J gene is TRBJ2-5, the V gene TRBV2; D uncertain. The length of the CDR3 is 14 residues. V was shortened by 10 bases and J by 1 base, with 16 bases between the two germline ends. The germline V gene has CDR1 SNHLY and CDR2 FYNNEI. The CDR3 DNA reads TGTGCCATAGACCGTCGGATTACCCAAGAGACCCAGTACTTC. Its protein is CAIDRRITQETQYF.

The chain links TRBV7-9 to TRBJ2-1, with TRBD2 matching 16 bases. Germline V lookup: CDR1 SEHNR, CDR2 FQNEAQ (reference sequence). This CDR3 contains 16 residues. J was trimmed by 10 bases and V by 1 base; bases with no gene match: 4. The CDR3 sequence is CASSLVLGLAGGEQFF. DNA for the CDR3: TGTGCCAGCAGCTTAGTGTTGGGACTAGCGGGAGGGGAGCAGTTCTTC.

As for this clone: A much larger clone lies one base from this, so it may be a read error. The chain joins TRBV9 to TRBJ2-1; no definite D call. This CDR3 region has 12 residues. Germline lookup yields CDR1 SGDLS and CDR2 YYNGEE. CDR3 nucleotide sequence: TGTACCAGCAGCGTAGCAGGCAATGAGCAGTTCTTC. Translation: CTSSVAGNEQFF.

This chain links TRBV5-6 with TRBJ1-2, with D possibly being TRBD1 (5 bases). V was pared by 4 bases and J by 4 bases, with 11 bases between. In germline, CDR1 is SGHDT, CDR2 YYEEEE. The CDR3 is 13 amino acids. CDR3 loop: CASSQDRSYGYTF. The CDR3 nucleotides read TGTGCCAGCAGCCAAGACAGAAGCTATGGCTACACCTTC.

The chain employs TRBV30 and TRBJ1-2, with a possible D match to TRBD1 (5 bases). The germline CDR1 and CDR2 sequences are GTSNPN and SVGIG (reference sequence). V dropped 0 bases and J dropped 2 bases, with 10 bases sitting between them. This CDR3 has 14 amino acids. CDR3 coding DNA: TGTGCCTGGAGTGTACTGTACAGGAACTATGGCTACACCTTC. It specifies CAWSVLYRNYGYTF.

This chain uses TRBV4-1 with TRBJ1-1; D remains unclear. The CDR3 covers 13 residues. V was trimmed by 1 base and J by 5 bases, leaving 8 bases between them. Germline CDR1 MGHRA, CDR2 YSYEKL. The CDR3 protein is CASSQGSVTEAFF. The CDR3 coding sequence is TGCGCCAGCAGCCAAGGTTCGGTTACTGAAGCTTTCTTT.

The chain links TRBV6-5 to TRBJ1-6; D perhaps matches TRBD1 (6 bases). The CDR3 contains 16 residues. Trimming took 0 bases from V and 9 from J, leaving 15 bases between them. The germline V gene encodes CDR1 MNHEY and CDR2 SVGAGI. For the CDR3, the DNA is TGTGCCAGCAGTTACTCGACAGGTGGGGAGGGTTCACCCCTCCACTTT. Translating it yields CASSYSTGGEGSPLHF.

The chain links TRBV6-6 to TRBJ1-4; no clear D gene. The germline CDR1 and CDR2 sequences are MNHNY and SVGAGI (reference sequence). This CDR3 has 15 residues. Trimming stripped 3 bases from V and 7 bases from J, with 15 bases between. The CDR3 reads CASSYGRPPVEKLFF. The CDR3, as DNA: TGTGCCAGCAGTTATGGGCGGCCACCGGTTGAAAAACTGTTTTTT.